The clone carrying this T cell receptor (beta chain) occurred a few times. Its antigen is currently unknown. The CDR3 has 15 residues. Trimming removed 5 bases from V and 3 bases from J; junction bases left unmatched: 6. This sample stems from a study of identical twins. Findings and limits, study-wide: Clonotypes of the beta chain that were abundant in cord blood carried fewer insertions (memory repertoires showed none). Models underestimated how often monozygotic twins shared out-of-frame TCR alpha.

Donors uniformly comprised healthy Caucasians. TCRdb passed the 5' RACE reads through MiXCR, listing each CDR3 protein once. This sample yields about 330,000 distinct CDR3 sequences, of which about 12% are seen a single time; just over 7% belongs to the top ten. These data are also associated with another study on yellow fever vaccine responses in identical twins.

This TCR derives from a woman between 18 and 29 years old in good health. Sequenced material: CD8+ T cells sorted from blood. The V call is TRBV12-3 or TRBV12-4, the J call TRBJ1-4; 7 nucleotides align to TRBD1. CDR3 DNA sequence: TGTGCCAGCAGTGGCAGGGGGATATCTAATGAAAAACTGTTTTTT. Protein: CASSGRGISNEKLFF.